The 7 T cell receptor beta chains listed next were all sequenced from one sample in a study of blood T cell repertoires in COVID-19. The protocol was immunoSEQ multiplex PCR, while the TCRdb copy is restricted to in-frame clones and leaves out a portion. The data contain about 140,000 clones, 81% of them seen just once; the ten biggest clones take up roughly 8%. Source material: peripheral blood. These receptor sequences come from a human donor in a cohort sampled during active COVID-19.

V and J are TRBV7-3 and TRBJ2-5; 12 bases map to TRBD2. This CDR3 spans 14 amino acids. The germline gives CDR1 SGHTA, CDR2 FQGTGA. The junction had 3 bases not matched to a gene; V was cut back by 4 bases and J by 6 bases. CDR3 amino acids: CASSSTSGRQTQYF. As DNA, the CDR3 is TGTGCCAGCAGCTCCACTAGCGGGAGGCAGACCCAGTACTTC.

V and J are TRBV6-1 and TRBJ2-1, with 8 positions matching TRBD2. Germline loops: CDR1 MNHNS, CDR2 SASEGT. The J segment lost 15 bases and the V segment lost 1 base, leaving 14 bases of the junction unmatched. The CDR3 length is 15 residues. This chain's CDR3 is CASSEEGLAGNERFF. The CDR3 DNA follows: TGTGCCAGCAGTGAAGAAGGATTAGCGGGAAATGAGAGGTTCTTC.

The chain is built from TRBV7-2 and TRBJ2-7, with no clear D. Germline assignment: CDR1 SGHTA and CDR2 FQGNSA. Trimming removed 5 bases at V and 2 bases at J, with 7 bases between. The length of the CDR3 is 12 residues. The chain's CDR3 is CASSEATYEQYF. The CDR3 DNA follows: TGTGCCAGCAGCGAGGCAACCTACGAGCAGTACTTC.

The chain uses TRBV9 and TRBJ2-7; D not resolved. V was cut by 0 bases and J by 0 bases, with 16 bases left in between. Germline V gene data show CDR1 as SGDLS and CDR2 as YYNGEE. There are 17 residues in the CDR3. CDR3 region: CASSVGVGGMSSYEQYF. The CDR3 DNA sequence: TGTGCCAGCAGCGTAGGGGTCGGCGGAATGAGCTCCTACGAGCAGTACTTC.

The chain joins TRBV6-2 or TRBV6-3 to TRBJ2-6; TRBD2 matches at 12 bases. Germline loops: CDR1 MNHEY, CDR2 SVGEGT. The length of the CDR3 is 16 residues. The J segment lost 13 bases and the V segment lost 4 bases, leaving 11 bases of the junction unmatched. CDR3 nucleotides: TGTGCCAGCAGTTCTACGTGGACTAGCGGGGCCCTTGTCCTGACTTTC. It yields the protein CASSSTWTSGALVLTF.

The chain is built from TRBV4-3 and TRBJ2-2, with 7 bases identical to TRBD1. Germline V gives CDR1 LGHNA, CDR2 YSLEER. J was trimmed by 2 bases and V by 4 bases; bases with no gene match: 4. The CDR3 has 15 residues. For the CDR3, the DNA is TGCGCCAGCAGCCCCGGGACAGCTAACACCGGGGAGCTGTTTTTT. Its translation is CASSPGTANTGELFF.

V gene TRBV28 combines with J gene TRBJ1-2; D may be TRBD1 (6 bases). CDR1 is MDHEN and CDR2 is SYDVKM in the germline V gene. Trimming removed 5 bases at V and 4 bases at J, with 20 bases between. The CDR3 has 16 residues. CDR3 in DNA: TGTGCCAGCAGTCTAGGTGGGGGCGAGGGGACCTATGGCTACACCTTC. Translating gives CASSLGGGEGTYGYTF.